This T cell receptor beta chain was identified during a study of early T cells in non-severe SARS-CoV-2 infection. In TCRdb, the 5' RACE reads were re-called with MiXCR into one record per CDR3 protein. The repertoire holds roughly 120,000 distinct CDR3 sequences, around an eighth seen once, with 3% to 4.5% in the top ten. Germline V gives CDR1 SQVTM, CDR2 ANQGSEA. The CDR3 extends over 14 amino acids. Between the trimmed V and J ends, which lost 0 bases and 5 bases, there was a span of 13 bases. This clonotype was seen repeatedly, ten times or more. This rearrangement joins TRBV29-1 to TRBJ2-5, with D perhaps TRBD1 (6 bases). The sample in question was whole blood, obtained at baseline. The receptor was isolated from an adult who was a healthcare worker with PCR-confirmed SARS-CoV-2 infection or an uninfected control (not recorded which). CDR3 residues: CSVEDHARGETQYF. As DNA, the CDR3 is TGCAGCGTTGAAGACCATGCCAGGGGTGAGACCCAGTACTTC.